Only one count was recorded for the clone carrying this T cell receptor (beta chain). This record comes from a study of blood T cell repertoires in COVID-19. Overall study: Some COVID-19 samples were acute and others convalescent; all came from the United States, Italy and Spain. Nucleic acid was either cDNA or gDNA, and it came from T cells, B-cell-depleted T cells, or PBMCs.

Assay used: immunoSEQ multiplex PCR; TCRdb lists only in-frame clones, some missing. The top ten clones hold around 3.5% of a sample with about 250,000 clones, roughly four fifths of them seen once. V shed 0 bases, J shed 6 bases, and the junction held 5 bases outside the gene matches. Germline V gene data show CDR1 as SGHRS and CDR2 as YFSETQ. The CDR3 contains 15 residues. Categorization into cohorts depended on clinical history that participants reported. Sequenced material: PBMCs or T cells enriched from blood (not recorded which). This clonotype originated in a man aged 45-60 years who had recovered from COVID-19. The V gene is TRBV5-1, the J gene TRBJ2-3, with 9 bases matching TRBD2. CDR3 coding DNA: TGCGCCAGCAGCTTGGAGAGCGGGGGGACGGATACGCAGTATTTT. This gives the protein CASSLESGGTDTQYF. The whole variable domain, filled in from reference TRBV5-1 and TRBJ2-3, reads KAGVTQTPRYLIKTRGQQVTLSCSPISGHRSVSWYQQTPGQGLQFLFEYFSETQRNKGNFPGRFSGRQFSNSRSEMNVSTLELGDSALYLCASSLESGGTDTQYFGPGTRLTVL.